The 25 T cell receptor beta chains presented below share a single source sample, sequenced in a study of blood T cell repertoires in COVID-19. The table came from immunoSEQ multiplex PCR; TCRdb's copy has only in-frame clones and leaves some out. The sample comprises 160,000 or so clones, about 80% of which are singletons, and 1.5% rests with the top ten. Sequences were obtained from peripheral blood. These receptors all stem from a human donor in a cohort sampled during active COVID-19.

This clone was seen only a few times. V and J are TRBV2 and TRBJ2-2, with D possibly TRBD1 on 7 matching bases. CDR1 and CDR2 (germline): SNHLY, FYNNEI. The germline V and J ends were trimmed by 6 bases and 7 bases, with 12 bases remaining between them. The CDR3 is 13 residues long. CDR3: CASRQGGLGELFF. The CDR3 DNA follows: TGTGCCAGCAGGCAGGGGGGCCTCGGGGAGCTGTTTTTT.

The chain couples TRBV7-9 to TRBJ2-7, with D unclear. The V and J ends lost 10 bases and 5 bases respectively, with 6 bases between them. Germline V CDR1 and CDR2: SEHNR, FQNEAQ (reference sequence). This CDR3 contains 9 residues. Here the CDR3 reads CAIGHEQYF. The CDR3 DNA follows: TGTGCCATTGGGCACGAGCAGTACTTC.

The chain is built from TRBV10-1 and TRBJ1-3; no definite D call. CDR1 and CDR2 from the germline V gene are WNHNN and SYGVQD (reference sequence). With 9 bases removed from V and 0 bases from J, the gap between germline ends came to 9 bases. This CDR3 has 13 amino acids. The CDR3 loop reads CARTEYSGNTIYF. The CDR3 nucleotides are TGCGCCAGAACGGAGTACTCTGGAAACACCATATATTTT.

The rearrangement uses TRBV4-3 and TRBJ1-6; no clear D. V was cut by 0 bases and J by 0 bases, with 9 bases left in between. The CDR3 has 17 amino acids. Germline V gives CDR1 LGHNA, CDR2 YSLEER. The CDR3 here is CASSQDLANSYNSPLHF. CDR3 DNA sequence: TGCGCCAGCAGCCAAGATCTAGCGAACTCCTATAATTCACCCCTCCACTTT.

The rearrangement joins TRBV7-2 to TRBJ2-5; perhaps TRBD2 as D (6 bases). The V gene lost 4 bases and the J gene lost 1 base, with 16 bases spanning the gap. Per germline, CDR1 SGHTA and CDR2 FQGNSA. The CDR3 consists of 16 residues. CDR3 sequence reads: CASSSDSGLAQETQYF. DNA of the CDR3: TGTGCCAGCAGCTCCGACTCGGGACTGGCCCAAGAGACCCAGTACTTC.

J is TRBJ2-7 and V is TRBV7-9; TRBD1 matches at 8 bases. The CDR3 covers 15 residues. The V gene end was trimmed by 3 bases and the J gene end by 2 bases; junction bases not matched to a gene: 6. Germline loops: CDR1 SEHNR, CDR2 FQNEAQ (reference sequence). The CDR3 DNA is TGTGCCAGCAGCTTCGACAGGGGTTTCGCCTACGAGCAGTACTTC. Protein product: CASSFDRGFAYEQYF.

The rearrangement joins TRBV19 to TRBJ2-7; a possible D gene is TRBD2 (5 bases). V was shortened by 4 bases and J by 0 bases, with 7 bases between the two germline ends. Germline V CDR1 and CDR2: LNHDA, SQIVND (reference sequence). There are 13 residues in the CDR3. CDR3: CASSTAASYEQYF. CDR3 sequence (DNA): TGTGCCAGTAGTACAGCGGCCTCCTACGAGCAGTACTTC.

The chain joins TRBV11-3 to TRBJ2-1; 13 nucleotides align to TRBD2. The V segment lost 6 bases and the J segment 4 bases; nucleotides outside the gene matches: 3. The CDR3 is made up of 15 amino acids. The germline V gene encodes CDR1 SGHNT and CDR2 YENEEA. Written as DNA, the CDR3 is TGTGCCAGCAGTTCGACTAGCGGGAGGTACAATGAGCAGTTCTTC. This gives the protein CASSSTSGRYNEQFF.

The chain joins TRBV20-1 to TRBJ2-7; TRBD1 matches at 12 bases. The CDR3 extends over 13 amino acids. V gave up 3 bases and J gave up 6 bases; unmatched junction bases: 3. Germline V gene sequence: CDR1 DFQATT, CDR2 SNEGSKA (reference sequence). The CDR3, as DNA: TGCAGTGCTAGTAGGGACAGGGGGCGCGAGCAGTACTTC. The encoded protein is CSASRDRGREQYF.

The genes are TRBV10-2 and TRBJ1-1; 8 positions agree with TRBD1. The CDR3 sequence is 16 residues long. Germline CDR1 reads WSHSY; CDR2 reads SAAADI. Trimming took 3 bases from V and 0 from J; bases not matched to a gene: 6. CDR3 coding DNA: TGCGCCAGCAGTGACCAAGGGACAGGAATGAACACTGAAGCTTTCTTT. As protein: CASSDQGTGMNTEAFF.

V gene TRBV5-1 combines with J gene TRBJ2-3, with 14 bases lining up with TRBD2. V was clipped by 5 bases and J by 5 bases; unmatched bases: 7. The germline V gene has CDR1 SGHRS and CDR2 YFSETQ. This CDR3 region has 16 residues. Written as DNA, the CDR3 is TGCGCCAGCAGGGATGGGACTAGCGGGAGCCTAGATACGCAGTATTTT. Translating it yields CASRDGTSGSLDTQYF.

This sequence joins TRBV19 and TRBJ1-2; TRBD1 agrees at 8 bases. V lost 2 bases, J lost 7 bases, and 6 bases stayed unmatched. This CDR3 has 14 residues. CDR1 is LNHDA and CDR2 is SQIVND in the germline V gene (reference sequence). The DNA for the CDR3 is TGTGCCAGTAGTATATACAGGGGGATCTCTGGCTACACCTTC. Its translation: CASSIYRGISGYTF.

The genes are TRBV13 and TRBJ1-2, with 9 bases aligning to TRBD1. The CDR3 length is 16 residues. Germline lookup yields CDR1 PRHDT and CDR2 FYEKMQ (reference sequence). V lost 2 bases, J lost 0 bases, and 4 bases stayed unmatched. In DNA form, the CDR3 reads TGTGCCAGCAGCTTAAACAGGGGGCCCGCTAACTATGGCTACACCTTC. It yields the protein CASSLNRGPANYGYTF.

This clone was observed a few times. The V and J genes are TRBV6-2 or TRBV6-3 and TRBJ2-7; no definite D call. The germline CDR1 and CDR2 sequences are MNHEY and SVGEGT. The V and J ends lost 2 bases and 2 bases respectively, with 4 bases between them. The CDR3 loop spans 12 amino acids. For the CDR3, the DNA is TGTGCCAGCAGTTACCCTCCCTACGAGCAGTACTTC. This translates into CASSYPPYEQYF.

The chain joins TRBV6-5 to TRBJ2-7, with TRBD2 matching over 9 bases. The CDR3 covers 13 residues. The V segment lost 8 bases and the J segment 3 bases; nucleotides outside the gene matches: 5. CDR1 MNHEY and CDR2 SVGAGI come from the germline V gene. The CDR3 sequence: CASGSGSGYEQYF. CDR3 bases: TGTGCCAGCGGTAGCGGGAGCGGCTACGAGCAGTACTTC.

The V gene is TRBV5-1, the J gene TRBJ2-5, with D perhaps TRBD2 (5 bases). V shed 6 bases and J shed 5 bases, with 20 bases lying between them. Germline values: CDR1 SGHRS, CDR2 YFSETQ. The CDR3 consists of 15 residues. As DNA, the CDR3 is TGCGCCAGCAATACGGGGTCCGGGATTCGTGAGACCCAGTACTTC. Protein sequence: CASNTGSGIRETQYF.

The chain uses TRBV7-2 and TRBJ2-7, with D perhaps TRBD1 (6 bases). Germline V gives CDR1 SGHTA, CDR2 FQGNSA. This CDR3 is built from 18 residues. Between the trimmed V and J ends, which lost 1 base and 1 base, there was a span of 20 bases. CDR3 sequence: CASSLVIPQGLESYEQYF. In DNA form, the CDR3 reads TGTGCCAGCAGCTTAGTTATCCCTCAGGGGCTTGAATCCTACGAGCAGTACTTC.

This clone was recorded only once. V and J are TRBV19 and TRBJ2-5, with D possibly TRBD2 on 5 matching bases. CDR3 size: 13 residues. V was cut by 5 bases and J by 5 bases, with 12 bases left in between. The V gene's germline CDR1 is LNHDA and CDR2 SQIVND (reference sequence). The CDR3 loop reads CASSPKGGETQYF. CDR3 nucleotide sequence: TGTGCCAGTAGTCCCAAGGGCGGGGAGACCCAGTACTTC.

This chain uses TRBV4-1 with TRBJ2-1; 10 nucleotides align to TRBD2. The CDR3 totals 17 residues. In germline, CDR1 is MGHRA, CDR2 YSYEKL. V gave up 4 bases and J gave up 1 base; unmatched junction bases: 7. The CDR3 sequence is CASSPRTSGPSYNEQFF. For the CDR3, the DNA is TGCGCCAGCAGCCCGCGGACTAGCGGCCCGTCCTACAATGAGCAGTTCTTC.

Comment on this clone: The same CDR3 arises from other DNA sequences in this sample as well. The V gene is TRBV6-5, the J gene TRBJ2-7; no reliable D call. Trimming cost V 6 bases and J 4 bases, with 7 bases left between them. CDR1 is MNHEY, CDR2 SVGAGI, per germline. The CDR3 contains 11 residues. The CDR3 loop is CASSRLYEQYF. CDR3 in DNA: TGTGCCAGCAGCCGACTTTACGAGCAGTACTTC.

The chain uses TRBV7-3 and TRBJ1-1; 7 nucleotides align to TRBD1. The CDR3 runs 15 residues. CDR1 is SGHTA and CDR2 is FQGTGA in the germline V gene. The V segment lost 5 bases and the J segment 1 base; nucleotides outside the gene matches: 7. As DNA, the CDR3 is TGTGCCAGCAGCCCGCGACAGGGCAAGAACACTGAAGCTTTCTTT. It codes for CASSPRQGKNTEAFF.

This clone was recorded a few times. The V gene is TRBV4-2, the J gene TRBJ2-7; no clear D gene. The germline V gene has CDR1 LGHNA and CDR2 YNFKEQ. The CDR3 is 13 residues long. V gave up 0 bases and J gave up 5 bases, with 8 bases separating them. In nucleotides, the CDR3 is TGTGCCAGCAGCCAAGATCGAGGCAACGAGCAGTACTTC. It is translated as CASSQDRGNEQYF.

The V gene is TRBV5-4, the J gene TRBJ2-1; D is possibly TRBD1 (6 bases). Germline V CDR1 and CDR2: SGHNT, YYREEE (reference sequence). Trimming pared 4 bases from V and 2 bases from J, leaving 13 bases between. The CDR3 is 15 residues long. The CDR3 DNA is TGTGCCAGCAGCCAGGAAGGGGGTACCTACAATGAGCAGTTCTTC. Its translation is CASSQEGGTYNEQFF.

The chain carries TRBV10-3 and TRBJ1-5; D may be TRBD1 (5 bases). Trimming took 3 bases from V and 3 from J, leaving 9 bases between them. Germline CDR1 and CDR2: ENHRY and SYGVKD. This CDR3 region has 14 residues. The CDR3 DNA is TGTGCCATCAGTGACGACAGAGTCAATCAGCCCCAGCATTTT. Protein sequence: CAISDDRVNQPQHF.

This chain connects TRBV5-1 to TRBJ1-2, with TRBD1 matching 7 bases. CDR1 is SGHRS and CDR2 is YFSETQ in the germline V gene. This CDR3 has 14 residues. J lost 4 bases, V lost 4 bases, and 7 bases had no gene match. The CDR3 nucleotides are TGCGCCAGCAGCGTAGACAGGGAGATCTATGGCTACACCTTC. It yields the protein CASSVDREIYGYTF.